The present TCR beta chain was sequenced within a study of cytomegalovirus exposure and HLA in healthy donors. CDR1 LNHDA and CDR2 SQIVND come from the germline V gene (reference sequence). Trimming stripped 3 bases from V and 4 bases from J, with 12 bases between. The CDR3 extends over 15 amino acids. Findings and caveats of the study: It was shown in a later analysis that HLA-associated TCR beta chains were more clonally expanded than other, equally common chains. With DRB1 most and HLA-C fewest, TCR association rates differed between HLA loci in a later analysis.

Primers included in the PCR were 60 Vbeta and 13 Jbeta primers. TCRdb's copy holds only in-frame clones and misses some; the assay was immunoSEQ multiplex PCR. The table has 150,000 or so clones, more than 75% seen once; the top ten hold approximately 8%. About this clone itself: Its cognate antigen is unknown.

Sequenced material: PBMCs. The chain recombines TRBV19 with TRBJ2-2; D gene uncertain. This receptor was obtained from a man aged 25-45 years in good health and CMV-seropositive. The chain's CDR3 is CASSIRPTPTGELFF. CDR3 DNA sequence: TGTGCCAGTAGTATCAGGCCTACCCCCACCGGGGAGCTGTTTTTT.